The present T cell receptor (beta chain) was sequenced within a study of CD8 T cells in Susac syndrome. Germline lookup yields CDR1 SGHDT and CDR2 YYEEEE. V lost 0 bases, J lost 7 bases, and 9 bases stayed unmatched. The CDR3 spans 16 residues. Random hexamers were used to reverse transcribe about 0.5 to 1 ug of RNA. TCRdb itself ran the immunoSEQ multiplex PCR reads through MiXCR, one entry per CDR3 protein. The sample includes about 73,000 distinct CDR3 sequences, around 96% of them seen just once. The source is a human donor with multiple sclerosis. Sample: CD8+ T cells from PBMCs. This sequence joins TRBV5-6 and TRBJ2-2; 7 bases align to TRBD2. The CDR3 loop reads CASSLAGRGAGGELFF. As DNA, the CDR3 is TGTGCCAGCAGCTTGGCGGGGAGGGGCGCAGGCGGGGAGCTGTTTTTT.